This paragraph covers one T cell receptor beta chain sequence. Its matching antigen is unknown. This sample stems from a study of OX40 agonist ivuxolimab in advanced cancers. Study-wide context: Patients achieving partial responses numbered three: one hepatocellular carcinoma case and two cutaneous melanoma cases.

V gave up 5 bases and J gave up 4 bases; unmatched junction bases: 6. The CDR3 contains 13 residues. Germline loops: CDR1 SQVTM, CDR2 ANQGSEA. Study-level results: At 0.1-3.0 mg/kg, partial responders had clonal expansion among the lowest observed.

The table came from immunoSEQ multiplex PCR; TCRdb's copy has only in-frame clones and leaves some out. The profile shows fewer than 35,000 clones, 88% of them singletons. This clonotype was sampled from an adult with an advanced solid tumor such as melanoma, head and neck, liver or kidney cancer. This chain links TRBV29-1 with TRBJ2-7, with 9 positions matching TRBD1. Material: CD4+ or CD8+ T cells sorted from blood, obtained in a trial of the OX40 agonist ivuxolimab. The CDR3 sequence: CSVNTQGAYEQYF. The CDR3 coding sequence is TGCAGCGTTAACACACAGGGGGCTTACGAGCAGTACTTC.